These 16 T cell receptor beta chains came from one sample sequenced in a study of CD8 T cells in ankylosing spondylitis. MiXCR, applied by TCRdb to the 5' RACE reads, yields one record per CDR3 protein. The sample includes roughly 230,000 distinct CDR3 sequences, about a sixth of them seen just once. The sequenced material came from blood, either unsorted or a sorted T cell fraction (not recorded which). The origin of the receptors is a male donor with ankylosing spondylitis or in good health (not recorded which).

The chain uses TRBV20-1 and TRBJ2-7; D is uncertain. Between the trimmed V and J ends, which lost 0 bases and 3 bases, there was a span of 15 bases. Germline V CDR1 and CDR2: DFQATT, SNEGSKA (reference sequence). The CDR3 totals 15 residues. CDR3 in amino acids: CSARDLRSPLYEQYF. In DNA, the CDR3 is TGCAGTGCTAGAGATCTACGGTCTCCCCTCTACGAGCAGTACTTC.

V usage is TRBV27 and J usage is TRBJ1-6; D may be TRBD1 (6 bases). V was pared by 1 base and J by 7 bases, with 14 bases between. The CDR3 loop spans 16 amino acids. Germline V gene lookup returns CDR1 MNHEY and CDR2 SMNVEV (reference sequence). The CDR3 sequence: CASSLLPGEGNSPLHF. The DNA of the CDR3 is TGTGCCAGCAGTTTATTACCAGGGGAAGGGAATTCACCCCTCCACTTT.

There are a few counts of this clonotype. The genes are TRBV4-1 and TRBJ2-7; the D gene could be TRBD1 or TRBD2 (5 bases each). V lost 0 bases to trimming and J lost 0 bases, with 12 bases between them. This CDR3 comprises 16 residues. The V gene's germline CDR1 is MGHRA and CDR2 YSYEKL. CDR3 bases: TGCGCCAGCAGCCAAGAGTGGGACGAGGGCTCCTACGAGCAGTACTTC. It encodes CASSQEWDEGSYEQYF.

This clonotype turned up a few times. V usage is TRBV12-3 or TRBV12-4 and J usage is TRBJ2-1; 9 nucleotides agree with TRBD2. With V trimmed by 3 bases and J by 6 bases, 6 bases remained unmatched. This CDR3 region has 15 residues. This CDR3 reads CASSLLAGAGNEQFF. DNA for the CDR3: TGTGCCAGCAGTTTGTTAGCGGGAGCTGGCAATGAGCAGTTCTTC.

Remarks on this clonotype: Mismatch with germline at one junction end may stem from a read error. This chain uses TRBV5-1 with TRBJ2-7; D not resolved. The CDR3 consists of 11 residues. Germline loops: CDR1 SGHRS, CDR2 YFSETQ. CDR3 coding DNA: TGCGCCAGCAGCTTCCTAGGGATCGTGCGGTTC. Amino acids: CASSFLGIVRF.

The J gene is TRBJ2-5, the V gene TRBV3-1, with 14 bases aligning to TRBD2. Germline CDR1 LGHDT, CDR2 YNNKEL (reference sequence). Germline trimming cut 8 bases from V and 4 bases from J; bases unmatched to any gene: 12. The CDR3 is 17 residues long. The CDR3 loop reads CASCPPKGLAGVETQYF. The CDR3 nucleotides read TGTGCCAGCTGCCCACCAAAGGGACTAGCGGGAGTAGAGACCCAGTACTTC.

The chain couples TRBV5-1 to TRBJ2-3; a weak D match, TRBD2 (6 bases). The V and J ends lost 0 bases and 2 bases respectively, with 13 bases between them. The germline CDR1 and CDR2 sequences are SGHRS and YFSETQ. The CDR3 is made up of 16 amino acids. The CDR3 nucleotides read TGCGCCAGCAGCTTGGGGGGACTCCCGGTCACAGATACGCAGTATTTT. It yields the protein CASSLGGLPVTDTQYF.

Many counts were recorded for this clonotype. The chain joins TRBV9 to TRBJ2-7, with D possibly being TRBD1 (6 bases). With 0 bases removed from V and 3 bases from J, the gap between germline ends came to 13 bases. Germline values: CDR1 SGDLS, CDR2 YYNGEE. CDR3 size: 15 residues. CDR3 sequence (DNA): TGTGCCAGCAGCGTAGCGGACAGTGTCCACTACGAGCAGTACTTC. This sequence encodes CASSVADSVHYEQYF.

In its sample, this clonotype was seen a few times. The genes are TRBV4-1 and TRBJ2-7, with a possible D match to TRBD2 (7 bases). The germline V and J ends were trimmed by 4 bases and 2 bases, with 18 bases remaining between them. CDR1 and CDR2 (germline): MGHRA, YSYEKL. This CDR3 has 16 amino acids. CDR3 DNA sequence: TGCGCCAGCAGCCCGATGGGGGGGCACACTCCCTACGAGCAGTACTTC. This sequence encodes CASSPMGGHTPYEQYF.

As concerns this clonotype: A much bigger clone sits one base away, suggesting this may be a read error. The gene calls are TRBV27 and TRBJ2-7; D gene uncertain. The CDR3 is 13 amino acids. Germline lookup yields CDR1 MNHEY and CDR2 SMNVEV (reference sequence). The CDR3 region is CASSWTVSYVQYF. The CDR3 DNA sequence: TGTGCCAGCAGCTGGACCGTTTCCTACGTGCAGTACTTC.

In its sample, this clonotype was seen a few times. This rearrangement joins TRBV5-1 to TRBJ2-7, with D perhaps TRBD1 (5 bases). The germline V gene encodes CDR1 SGHRS and CDR2 YFSETQ. The CDR3 covers 15 residues. The ends were cut back, 2 bases at V and 2 bases at J, with 14 bases in the middle. The CDR3 coding sequence is TGCGCCAGCAGCTTCGAGACAGCAAACGCCTACGAGCAGTACTTC. It is translated as CASSFETANAYEQYF.

The chain combines TRBV9 with TRBJ2-1, with D perhaps given as TRBD1 or TRBD2 (6 bases each). The CDR3 spans 16 residues. Trimming cost V 0 bases and J 7 bases, with 17 bases left between them. CDR1 and CDR2 from the germline V gene are SGDLS and YYNGEE. Here the CDR3 DNA reads TGTGCCAGCAGCGTAGAGGGGGAGGTGAAATTTAATGAGCAGTTCTTC. Encoded protein: CASSVEGEVKFNEQFF. Filled out from reference TRBV9 and TRBJ2-1, the complete variable domain reads DSGVTQTPKHLITATGQRVTLRCSPRSGDLSVYWYQQSLDQGLQFLIQYYNGEERAKGNILERFSAQQFPDLHSELNLSSLELGDSALYFCASSVEGEVKFNEQFFGPGTRLTVL.

This clonotype turned up a few times. The chain recombines TRBV4-3 with TRBJ2-1, with D possibly being TRBD2 (6 bases). Germline-derived CDR1 and CDR2 are LGHNA and YSLEER. The CDR3 loop spans 14 amino acids. V dropped 2 bases and J dropped 7 bases, with 12 bases sitting between them. As DNA, the CDR3 is TGCGCCAGCAGCCAATCACCGAGCGGGAATGAGCAGTTCTTC. Protein: CASSQSPSGNEQFF.

This clonotype was counted at least ten times. The genes are TRBV2 and TRBJ2-7; D is unresolved. Germline V gene sequence: CDR1 SNHLY, CDR2 FYNNEI. There are 13 residues in the CDR3. The germline V and J ends were trimmed by 3 bases and 5 bases, with 11 bases remaining between them. CDR3 sequence reads: CASSEWFLDEQYF. DNA of the CDR3: TGTGCCAGCAGTGAGTGGTTTTTGGACGAGCAGTACTTC.

The CDR3 nucleotides are TGTGCCATCCGAAACAGTGGAGGGGTTCTGGGCGTCTCCTACAATGAGCAGTTCTTC. Translating it yields CAIRNSGGVLGVSYNEQFF. The genes are TRBV10-3 and TRBJ2-1, with D tentatively TRBD2 (6 bases). Trimming removed 8 bases at V and 0 bases at J, with 26 bases between. The CDR3 consists of 19 residues. Looked up from germline, CDR1 is ENHRY and CDR2 is SYGVKD.

This clonotype was seen at least ten times. V gene TRBV20-1 combines with J gene TRBJ2-1; 7 bases are a match to TRBD2. The V and J ends lost 6 bases and 0 bases, in that order; junction bases with no gene match: 11. There are 16 residues in the CDR3. CDR1 and CDR2 (germline): DFQATT, SNEGSKA (reference sequence). In DNA, the CDR3 is TGCAGTGCCACAACCACTAGCGTAAGCTCCTACAATGAGCAGTTCTTC. It encodes CSATTTSVSSYNEQFF.